The T cell receptor beta chain described here comes from a study of technical replicates of blood from four donors. TCRdb's copy holds only in-frame clones and misses some; the assay was immunoSEQ multiplex PCR. Found here are roughly 100,000 clones, more than 85% of them singletons; the top ten hold 0.34%. The CDR3 loop spans 14 amino acids. In germline, CDR1 is SGHRS, CDR2 YFSETQ. Deletions cut 3 bases from V and 0 bases from J, with 9 bases between. The chain recombines TRBV5-1 with TRBJ2-5; D is perhaps TRBD1 (5 bases). Sample: T cells isolated from PBMCs. The TCR was taken from a human donor in good health. The CDR3 spells CASSSTGYQETQYF. The CDR3 DNA sequence: TGCGCCAGCAGCTCAACAGGCTACCAAGAGACCCAGTACTTC.